Below are 14 T cell receptor beta chains sequenced from a single sample in a study of response to subunit inactivated influenza vaccine. Via MiXCR, TCRdb re-called the RT-PCR reads, giving one row per CDR3 protein. The sample shows approximately 530,000 distinct CDR3 sequences, approximately 7.7% of them seen only once. The material was PBMCs from blood, obtained 23 to 25 months after vaccination. Receptors originate from a man between 50 and 70 years old who received an inactivated influenza vaccine.

The table lists this clonotype with a few counts. The chain uses TRBV20-1 and TRBJ2-7, with 7 positions matching TRBD1. Losses at the gene ends were 0 bases for V and 6 bases for J; bases not matched to a gene: 8. This CDR3 has 14 amino acids. Germline values: CDR1 DFQATT, CDR2 SNEGSKA (reference sequence). The CDR3 region is CSARETRAGGEQYF. CDR3 bases: TGCAGTGCTAGAGAGACCAGGGCAGGGGGCGAGCAGTACTTC.

This clonotype turned up a few times. V is TRBV3-1 and J is TRBJ2-5; D gene unclear. CDR3 length: 12 residues. Germline CDR1 is LGHDT and CDR2 is YNNKEL (reference sequence). Trimming took off 4 bases at V and 10 bases at J, with 13 bases between the two ends. CDR3 nucleotides: TGTGCCAGCAGCCCGACAAGTTTGGACCAGTACTTC. Amino acid sequence: CASSPTSLDQYF.

This clonotype was seen a handful of times. The J gene is TRBJ2-1, the V gene TRBV20-1; D is ambiguous. CDR1 is DFQATT, CDR2 SNEGSKA, per germline (reference sequence). CDR3 size: 10 residues. The ends were cut back, 3 bases at V and 13 bases at J, with 10 bases in the middle. CDR3 sequence reads: CSASGLHQFF. CDR3 bases: TGCAGTGCTAGCGGCCTACACCAGTTCTTC.

This clonotype was seen repeatedly, ten times or more. V gene TRBV7-2 combines with J gene TRBJ2-5; 16 positions match TRBD2. The V gene's germline CDR1 is SGHTA and CDR2 FQGNSA. V lost 5 bases and J lost 7; bases outside the gene matches: 10. CDR3 length: 17 residues. Here the CDR3 reads CASSPTGLAGGYTTQYF. The CDR3 DNA is TGTGCCAGCAGCCCAACGGGACTAGCGGGAGGGTACACGACCCAGTACTTC.

V usage is TRBV9 and J usage is TRBJ1-6, with 8 bases fitting TRBD1. Germline V gene lookup returns CDR1 SGDLS and CDR2 YYNGEE. There are 19 residues in the CDR3. V lost 4 bases, J lost 4 bases, and 16 bases stayed unmatched. As DNA, the CDR3 is TGTGCCAGCAGCCCCCGCCCAGGGAGCAGGGGGCTTTATAATTCACCCCTCCACTTT. Translation gives CASSPRPGSRGLYNSPLHF.

This clonotype was seen a handful of times. This rearrangement joins TRBV3-1 to TRBJ2-7, with D hard to call. Looked up from germline, CDR1 is LGHDT and CDR2 is YNNKEL (reference sequence). V shed 4 bases and J shed 2 bases, with 6 bases lying between them. The CDR3 runs 12 residues. This CDR3 reads CASSRQAYEQYF. DNA of the CDR3: TGTGCCAGCAGCCGCCAGGCCTACGAGCAGTACTTC.

In its sample, this clonotype was seen many times. The V call is TRBV28, the J call TRBJ2-7; 9 positions agree with TRBD1. The CDR3 is 16 residues long. The ends lost 5 bases at V and 3 bases at J; junction bases unmatched: 11. Germline CDR1 is MDHEN and CDR2 is SYDVKM. The DNA of the CDR3 is TGTGCCAGCAGTACCCCCGGGACAGGGATTGGCTACGAGCAGTACTTC. It is translated as CASSTPGTGIGYEQYF.

The chain links TRBV4-1 to TRBJ1-1, with 12 bases identical to TRBD1. CDR3 length: 15 amino acids. With V trimmed by 1 base and J by 4 bases, 1 base remained unmatched. Germline-derived CDR1 and CDR2 are MGHRA and YSYEKL. CDR3 coding DNA: TGCGCCAGCAGCCAAGGGGACAGGGGGCCCACTGAAGCTTTCTTT. Protein: CASSQGDRGPTEAFF.

This clonotype has a count of ten or more. The J gene is TRBJ2-7, the V gene TRBV20-1; D uncertain. The CDR3 runs to 11 residues. In germline, CDR1 is DFQATT, CDR2 SNEGSKA (reference sequence). Trimming cost V 0 bases and J 9 bases, with 9 bases left between them. This CDR3 is CSAREGIVQYF. In DNA, the CDR3 is TGCAGTGCTAGAGAGGGGATAGTGCAGTACTTC.

This clonotype was observed at least ten times. The rearrangement links TRBV12-3 or TRBV12-4 to TRBJ2-1; TRBD2 matches at 9 bases. There are 14 residues in the CDR3. V lost 1 base to trimming and J lost 6 bases; unmatched junction nucleotides: 1. CDR3 DNA sequence: TGTGCCAGCAGTTTAGTGACTAGCGGCAATGAGCAGTTCTTC. Protein sequence: CASSLVTSGNEQFF.

This clonotype showed up many times. This sequence joins TRBV28 and TRBJ2-1; 10 bases are shared with TRBD2. V shed 3 bases, J shed 10 bases, and the junction held 9 bases outside the gene matches. This CDR3 comprises 15 residues. The germline V gene has CDR1 MDHEN and CDR2 SYDVKM. This CDR3 reads CASSFMGLAIREQFF. The DNA of the CDR3 is TGTGCCAGCAGTTTCATGGGACTAGCGATTAGGGAGCAGTTCTTC.

This clonotype was picked up a small number of times. The chain employs TRBV15 and TRBJ1-6; maybe TRBD1 (6 bases). This CDR3 region has 15 residues. CDR1 and CDR2 (germline): LNHNV, YYDKDF (reference sequence). Trimming cost V 3 bases and J 3 bases, with 9 bases left between them. CDR3 DNA: TGTGCCACCAGCAGGGGGGCGAACTATAATTCACCCCTCCACTTT. Translation gives CATSRGANYNSPLHF.

Regarding this clonotype: A much larger clone is a single base away; this may be a read error. V and J are TRBV7-2 and TRBJ2-7, with TRBD1 identical over 9 bases. Germline CDR1 and CDR2: SGHTA and FQGNSA. There are 14 residues in the CDR3. The CDR3 loop reads CASTLDRGAYERYF. DNA of the CDR3: TGTGCCAGCACACTTGACAGGGGGGCCTACGAGCGGTACTTC. The full variable domain, completed using reference TRBV7-2 and TRBJ2-7, is GAGVSQSPSNKVTEKGKDVELRCDPISGHTALYWYRQSLGQGLEFLIYFQGNSAPDKSGLPSDRFSAERTGGSVSTLTIQRTQQEDSAVYLCASTLDRGAYERYFGPGTRLTVT.

The rearrangement uses TRBV18 and TRBJ2-1; possibly TRBD2 for D (5 bases). Germline V CDR1 and CDR2: KGHSH, LQKENI. The CDR3 runs 15 residues. Trimming shortened V by 3 bases and J by 8 bases, and 17 bases separated the two germline ends. The CDR3 spells CASSPRVRGLDEQFF. The DNA for the CDR3 is TGTGCCAGCTCACCTAGGGTACGAGGGTTGGATGAGCAGTTCTTC.